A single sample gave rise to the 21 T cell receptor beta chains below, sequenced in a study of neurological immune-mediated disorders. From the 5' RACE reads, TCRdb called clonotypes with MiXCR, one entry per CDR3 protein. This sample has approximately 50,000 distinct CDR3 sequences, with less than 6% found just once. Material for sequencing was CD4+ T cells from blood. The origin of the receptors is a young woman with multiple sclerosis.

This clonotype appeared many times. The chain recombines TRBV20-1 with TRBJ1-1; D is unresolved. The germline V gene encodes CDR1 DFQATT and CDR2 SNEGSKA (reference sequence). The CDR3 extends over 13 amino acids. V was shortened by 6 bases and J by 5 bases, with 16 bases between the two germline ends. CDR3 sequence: CSAPAAMGTEAFF. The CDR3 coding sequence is TGCAGTGCCCCCGCGGCGATGGGGACTGAAGCTTTCTTT.

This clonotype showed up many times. CDR3 nucleotide sequence: TGCAGTGCTAGAAAACAGGGGGCTAGCAATCAGCCCCAGCATTTT. Translated, it gives CSARKQGASNQPQHF. J is TRBJ1-5 and V is TRBV20-1, with TRBD1 matching over 9 bases. From germline, CDR1 is DFQATT and CDR2 SNEGSKA (reference sequence). CDR3 length equals 15 residues. V lost 2 bases, J lost 0 bases, and 2 bases stayed unmatched.

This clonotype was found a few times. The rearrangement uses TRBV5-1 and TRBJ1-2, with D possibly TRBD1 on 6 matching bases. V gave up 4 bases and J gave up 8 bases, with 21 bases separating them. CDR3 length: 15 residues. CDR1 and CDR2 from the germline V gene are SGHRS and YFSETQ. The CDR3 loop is CASSPQSMGAWGYTF. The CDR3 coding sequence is TGCGCCAGCAGCCCCCAGTCGATGGGGGCTTGGGGCTACACCTTC.

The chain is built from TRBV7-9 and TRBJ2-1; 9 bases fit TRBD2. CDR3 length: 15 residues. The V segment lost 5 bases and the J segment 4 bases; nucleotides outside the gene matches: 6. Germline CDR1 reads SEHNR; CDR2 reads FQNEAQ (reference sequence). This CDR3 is CASSSGTSRYNEQFF. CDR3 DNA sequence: TGTGCCAGCAGCAGCGGGACTAGCCGTTACAATGAGCAGTTCTTC.

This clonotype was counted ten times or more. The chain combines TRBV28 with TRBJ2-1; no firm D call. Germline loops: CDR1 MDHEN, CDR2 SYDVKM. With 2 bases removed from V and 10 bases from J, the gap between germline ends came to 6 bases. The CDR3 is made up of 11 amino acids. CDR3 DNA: TGTGCCAGCAGTTTAATTGGGGAGCAGTTCTTC. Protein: CASSLIGEQFF.

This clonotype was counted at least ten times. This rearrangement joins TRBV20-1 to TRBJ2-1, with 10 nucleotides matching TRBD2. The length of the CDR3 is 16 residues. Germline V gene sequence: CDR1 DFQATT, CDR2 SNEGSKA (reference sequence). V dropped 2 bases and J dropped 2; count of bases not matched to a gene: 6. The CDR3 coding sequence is TGCAGTGCTAGACTAGCGGGAGCTCGCACCTACAATGAGCAGTTCTTC. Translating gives CSARLAGARTYNEQFF.

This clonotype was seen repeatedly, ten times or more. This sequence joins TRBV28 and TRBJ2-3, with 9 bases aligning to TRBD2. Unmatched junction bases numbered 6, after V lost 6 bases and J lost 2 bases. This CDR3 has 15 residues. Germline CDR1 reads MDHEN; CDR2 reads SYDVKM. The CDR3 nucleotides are TGTGCCAGCAGCGTGACTAGCGGATTCACAGATACGCAGTATTTT. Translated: CASSVTSGFTDTQYF.

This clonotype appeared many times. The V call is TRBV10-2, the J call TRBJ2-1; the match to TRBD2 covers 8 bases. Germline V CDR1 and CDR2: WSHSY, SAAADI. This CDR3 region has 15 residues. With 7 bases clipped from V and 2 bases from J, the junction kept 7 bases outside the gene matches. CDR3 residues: CASKLGLAAYNEQFF. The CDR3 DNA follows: TGCGCCAGCAAACTAGGACTAGCAGCCTACAATGAGCAGTTCTTC.

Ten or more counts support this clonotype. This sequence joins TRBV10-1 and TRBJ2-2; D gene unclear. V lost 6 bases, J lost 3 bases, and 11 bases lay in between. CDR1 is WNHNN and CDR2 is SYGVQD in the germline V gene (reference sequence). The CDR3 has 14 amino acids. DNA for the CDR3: TGCGCCAGCAGCCTCCTAGGTGACACCGGGGAGCTGTTTTTT. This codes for CASSLLGDTGELFF.

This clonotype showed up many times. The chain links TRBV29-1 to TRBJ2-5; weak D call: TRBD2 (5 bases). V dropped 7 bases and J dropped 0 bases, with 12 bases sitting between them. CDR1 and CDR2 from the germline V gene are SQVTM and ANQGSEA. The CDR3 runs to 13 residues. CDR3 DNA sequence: TGCAGCGGGTTGACGGGGTACCAAGAGACCCAGTACTTC. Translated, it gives CSGLTGYQETQYF. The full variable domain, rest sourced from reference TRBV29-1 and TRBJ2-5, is SAVISQKPSRDICQRGTSLTIQCQVDSQVTMMFWYRQQPGQSLTLIATANQGSEATYESGFVIDKFPISRPNLTFSTLTVSNMSPEDSSIYLCSGLTGYQETQYFGPGTRLLVL.

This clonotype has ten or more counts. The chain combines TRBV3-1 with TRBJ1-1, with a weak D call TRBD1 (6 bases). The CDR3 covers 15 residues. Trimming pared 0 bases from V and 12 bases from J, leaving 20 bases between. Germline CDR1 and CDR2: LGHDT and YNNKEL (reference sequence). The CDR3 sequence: CASSQDPVGQPSPFF. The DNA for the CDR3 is TGTGCCAGCAGCCAAGATCCCGTCGGACAGCCCAGTCCTTTCTTT.

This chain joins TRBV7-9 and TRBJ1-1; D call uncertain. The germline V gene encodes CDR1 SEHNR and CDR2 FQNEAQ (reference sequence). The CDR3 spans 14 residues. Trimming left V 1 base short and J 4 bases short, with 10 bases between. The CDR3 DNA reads TGTGCCAGCAGCTTAGGTTCAGGATTCACTGAAGCTTTCTTT. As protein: CASSLGSGFTEAFF. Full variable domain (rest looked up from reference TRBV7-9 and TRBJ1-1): DTGVSQNPRHKITKRGQNVTFRCDPISEHNRLYWYRQTLGQGPEFLTYFQNEAQLEKSRLLSDRFSAERPKGSFSTLEIQRTEQGDSAMYLCASSLGSGFTEAFFGQGTRLTVV.

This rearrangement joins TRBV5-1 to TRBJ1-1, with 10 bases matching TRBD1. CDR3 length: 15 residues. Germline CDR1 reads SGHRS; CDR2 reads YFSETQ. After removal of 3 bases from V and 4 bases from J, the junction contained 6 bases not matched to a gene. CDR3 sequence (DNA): TGCGCCAGCAGCTGGACAGGGGGAGCGCTCACTGAAGCTTTCTTT. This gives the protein CASSWTGGALTEAFF.

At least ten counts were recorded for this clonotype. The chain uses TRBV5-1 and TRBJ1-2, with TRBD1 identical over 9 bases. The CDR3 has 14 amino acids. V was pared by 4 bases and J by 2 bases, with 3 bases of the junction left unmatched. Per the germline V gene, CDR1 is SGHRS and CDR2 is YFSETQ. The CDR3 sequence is CASSSGQGNYGYTF. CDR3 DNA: TGCGCCAGCAGCAGCGGACAGGGGAACTATGGCTACACCTTC.

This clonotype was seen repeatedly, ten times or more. The CDR3 spells CASSSGQGGGGQETQYF. The CDR3 DNA sequence: TGTGCCAGCAGTTCGGGACAGGGCGGGGGAGGGCAAGAGACCCAGTACTTC. The chain is built from TRBV6-6 and TRBJ2-5; 9 nucleotides align to TRBD1. Germline loops: CDR1 MNHNY, CDR2 SVGAGI (reference sequence). Losses at the gene ends were 4 bases for V and 2 bases for J; bases not matched to a gene: 11. The CDR3 is made up of 17 amino acids.

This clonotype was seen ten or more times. The CDR3 region is CASSSGTRPVDEQYV. For the CDR3, the DNA is TGTGCCAGCAGCTCCGGGACTAGGCCTGTCGACGAGCAGTACGTC. This rearrangement joins TRBV5-8 to TRBJ2-7; 8 bases line up with TRBD2. Germline lookup yields CDR1 SGHTS and CDR2 YDEGEE. Trimming removed 3 bases from V and 5 bases from J; junction bases left unmatched: 10. The CDR3 covers 15 residues.

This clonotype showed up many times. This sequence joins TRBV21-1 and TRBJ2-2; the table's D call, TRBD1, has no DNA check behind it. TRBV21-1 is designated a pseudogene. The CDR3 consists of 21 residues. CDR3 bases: TGTGCCAGCAGCAAAGCTCGGAGGGACAGGGGCGAATATACGAACACCGGGGAGCTGTTTTTT. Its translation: CASSKARRDRGEYTNTGELFF.

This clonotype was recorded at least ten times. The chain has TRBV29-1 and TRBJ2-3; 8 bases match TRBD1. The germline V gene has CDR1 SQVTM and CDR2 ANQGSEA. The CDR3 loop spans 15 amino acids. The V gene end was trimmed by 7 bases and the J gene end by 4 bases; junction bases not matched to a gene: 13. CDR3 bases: TGCAGCGGCAGAAGGGGCAGGGGGCCTGCAGATACGCAGTATTTT. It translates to CSGRRGRGPADTQYF.

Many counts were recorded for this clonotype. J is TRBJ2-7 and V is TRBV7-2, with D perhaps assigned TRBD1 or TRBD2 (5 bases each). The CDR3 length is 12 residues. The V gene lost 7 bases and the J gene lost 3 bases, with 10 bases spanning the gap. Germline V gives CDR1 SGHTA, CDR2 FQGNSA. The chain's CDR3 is CASKGAGYEQYF. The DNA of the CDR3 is TGTGCCAGCAAAGGGGCGGGCTACGAGCAGTACTTC. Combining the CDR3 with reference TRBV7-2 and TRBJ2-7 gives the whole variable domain GAGVSQSPSNKVTEKGKDVELRCDPISGHTALYWYRQSLGQGLEFLIYFQGNSAPDKSGLPSDRFSAERTGGSVSTLTIQRTQQEDSAVYLCASKGAGYEQYFGPGTRLTVT.

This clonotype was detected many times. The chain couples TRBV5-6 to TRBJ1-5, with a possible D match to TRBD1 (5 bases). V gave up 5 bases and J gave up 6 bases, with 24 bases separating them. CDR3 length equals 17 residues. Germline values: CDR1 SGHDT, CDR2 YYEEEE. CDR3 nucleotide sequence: TGTGCCAGCAGTTACAGCCCGTTGTCAGGGTGGGTTCAGCCCCAGCATTTT. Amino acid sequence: CASSYSPLSGWVQPQHF.

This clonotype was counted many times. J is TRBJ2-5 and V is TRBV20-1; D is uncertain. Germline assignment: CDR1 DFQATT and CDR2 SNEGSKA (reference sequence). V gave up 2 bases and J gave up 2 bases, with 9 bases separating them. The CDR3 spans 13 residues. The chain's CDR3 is CSARLMGQETQYF. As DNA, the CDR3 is TGCAGTGCTAGACTCATGGGGCAAGAGACCCAGTACTTC.